This T cell receptor beta chain came from a study of spatial heterogeneity in lung cancer. On the study more broadly: Detection consistently captured more beta-chain sequences than alpha-chain sequences.

Ten or more counts support this clonotype. The library protocol tagged each TCR cDNA with a unique molecular identifier. From the 5' RACE reads, TCRdb called clonotypes with MiXCR, one entry per CDR3 protein. The sample lists roughly 40,000 distinct CDR3 sequences, 6.5% to 8.5% seen once, with roughly two fifths in the top ten. The sample's time point: sample taken at primary tumor resection. Whole RNA was taken from tumor, nontumor lung or frozen PBMC; it was then sequenced unsorted. Untreated early-stage non-small cell lung cancer patients, approximately 76 in total, were the donors. V trimming: 6 bases; J trimming: 2 bases; junction bases outside the gene matches: 3. This CDR3 region has 13 residues. The V gene's germline CDR1 is MNHEY and CDR2 SVGAGI.

V is TRBV6-5 and J is TRBJ1-2; 7 nucleotides align to TRBD1. This clonotype was obtained from a female donor with early-stage non-small cell lung cancer. The source material was PBMCs, sampled at surgery. The DNA for the CDR3 is TGTGCCAGCAGCCCGGACAGGAACTATGGCTACACCTTC. Protein: CASSPDRNYGYTF.